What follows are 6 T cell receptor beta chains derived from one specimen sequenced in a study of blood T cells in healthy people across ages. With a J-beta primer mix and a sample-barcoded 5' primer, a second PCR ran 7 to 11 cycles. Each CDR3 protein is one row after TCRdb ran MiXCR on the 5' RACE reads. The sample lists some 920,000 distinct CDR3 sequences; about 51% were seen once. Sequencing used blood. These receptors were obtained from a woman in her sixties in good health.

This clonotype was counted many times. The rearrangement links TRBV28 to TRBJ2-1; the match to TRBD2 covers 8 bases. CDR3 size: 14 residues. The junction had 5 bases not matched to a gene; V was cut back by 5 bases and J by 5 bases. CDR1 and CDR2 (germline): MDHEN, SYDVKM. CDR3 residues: CASSTLLADNEQFF. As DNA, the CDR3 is TGTGCCAGCAGTACCCTACTAGCGGACAATGAGCAGTTCTTC.

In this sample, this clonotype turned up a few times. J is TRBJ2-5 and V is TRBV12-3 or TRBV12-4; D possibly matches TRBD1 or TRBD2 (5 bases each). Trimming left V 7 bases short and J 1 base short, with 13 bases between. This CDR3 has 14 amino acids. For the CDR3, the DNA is TGTGCCAGCAACTGGGACGGCCGCCAAGAGACCCAGTACTTC. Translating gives CASNWDGRQETQYF.

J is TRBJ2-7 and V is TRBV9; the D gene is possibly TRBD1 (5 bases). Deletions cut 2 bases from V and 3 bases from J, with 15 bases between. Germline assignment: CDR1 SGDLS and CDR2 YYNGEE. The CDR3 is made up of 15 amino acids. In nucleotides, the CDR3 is TGTGCCAGCAGCGTGGGCCCCGACAGTGACTACGAGCAGTACTTC. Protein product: CASSVGPDSDYEQYF.

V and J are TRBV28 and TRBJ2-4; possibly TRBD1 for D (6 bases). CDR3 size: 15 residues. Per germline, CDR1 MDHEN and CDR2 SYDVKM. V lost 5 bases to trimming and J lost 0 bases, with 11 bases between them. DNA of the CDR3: TGTGCCAGCAGTACCAGGGGTTTAGCCAAAAACATTCAGTACTTC. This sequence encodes CASSTRGLAKNIQYF. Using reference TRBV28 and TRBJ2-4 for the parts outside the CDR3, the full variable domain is DVKVTQSSRYLVKRTGEKVFLECVQDMDHENMFWYRQDPGLGLRLIYFSYDVKMKEKGDIPEGYSVSREKKERFSLILESASTNQTSMYLCASSTRGLAKNIQYFGAGTRLSVL.

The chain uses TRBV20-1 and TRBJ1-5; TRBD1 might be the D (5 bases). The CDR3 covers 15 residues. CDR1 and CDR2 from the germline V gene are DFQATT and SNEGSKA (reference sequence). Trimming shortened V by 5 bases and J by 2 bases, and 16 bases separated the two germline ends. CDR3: CSAYSRGFGNQPQHF. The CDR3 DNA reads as TGCAGTGCTTATTCAAGGGGATTCGGCAATCAGCCCCAGCATTTT.

CDR3 DNA sequence: TGTGCCATCAGTGAACCACGGGAAAGCACAGATACGCAGTTCTTC. Translated: CAISEPRESTDTQFF. The gene calls are TRBV10-3 and TRBJ2-1; perhaps TRBD2 as D (5 bases). Trimming cost V 3 bases and J 12 bases, with 21 bases left between them. The CDR3 sequence is 15 residues long. Germline CDR1 reads ENHRY; CDR2 reads SYGVKD.